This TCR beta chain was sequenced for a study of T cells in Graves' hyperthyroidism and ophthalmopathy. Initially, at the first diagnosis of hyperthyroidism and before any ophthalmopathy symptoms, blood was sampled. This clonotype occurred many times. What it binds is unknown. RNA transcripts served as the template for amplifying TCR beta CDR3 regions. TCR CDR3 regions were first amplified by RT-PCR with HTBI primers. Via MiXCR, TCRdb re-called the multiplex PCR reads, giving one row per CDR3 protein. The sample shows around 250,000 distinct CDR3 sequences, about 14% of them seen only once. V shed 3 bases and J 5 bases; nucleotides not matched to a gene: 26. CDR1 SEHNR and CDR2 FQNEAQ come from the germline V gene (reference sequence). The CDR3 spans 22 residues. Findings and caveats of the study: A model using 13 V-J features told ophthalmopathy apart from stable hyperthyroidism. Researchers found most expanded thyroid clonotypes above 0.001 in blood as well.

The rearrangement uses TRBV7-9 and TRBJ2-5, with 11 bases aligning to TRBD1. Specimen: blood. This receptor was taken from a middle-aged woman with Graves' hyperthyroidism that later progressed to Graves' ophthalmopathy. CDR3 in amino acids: CASSFPGKRAEARDRGSETQYF. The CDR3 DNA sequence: TGTGCCAGCAGCTTCCCAGGGAAGAGAGCCGAGGCCAGGGACAGGGGGTCGGAGACCCAGTACTTC. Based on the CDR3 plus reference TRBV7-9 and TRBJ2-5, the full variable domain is DTGVSQNPRHKITKRGQNVTFRCDPISEHNRLYWYRQTLGQGPEFLTYFQNEAQLEKSRLLSDRFSAERPKGSFSTLEIQRTEQGDSAMYLCASSFPGKRAEARDRGSETQYFGPGTRLLVL.